Below are 17 T cell receptor beta chains sequenced from a single sample in a study of blood T cells in healthy people across ages. A J-beta primer mix and a sample-barcoded 5' primer were used in a second PCR of about 7 to 12 cycles. MiXCR was run by TCRdb on the 5' RACE reads, yielding one entry per CDR3 protein. The table has about 1.1 million distinct CDR3 sequences, around two fifths seen once. The sample taken for sequencing was blood. These receptors all come from a man between 18 and 29 years old in good health.

The chain links TRBV30 to TRBJ1-6, with D possibly being TRBD1 (5 bases). This CDR3 contains 14 residues. The V gene lost 0 bases and the J gene lost 8 bases, with 11 bases spanning the gap. Germline loops: CDR1 GTSNPN, CDR2 SVGIG (reference sequence). The CDR3 loop reads CAWSVGRVDSPLHF. In DNA, the CDR3 is TGTGCCTGGAGTGTGGGCAGGGTGGATTCACCCCTCCACTTT.

The chain recombines TRBV20-1 with TRBJ1-1; 8 bases match TRBD1. CDR3 length equals 13 residues. CDR1 DFQATT and CDR2 SNEGSKA come from the germline V gene (reference sequence). J gave up 5 bases and V 4 bases, and 6 bases lay outside the gene matches. As DNA, the CDR3 is TGCAGTGCTACAGGGGGCTCAGGGACTGAAGCTTTCTTT. It codes for CSATGGSGTEAFF.

The chain is built from TRBV20-1 and TRBJ2-1, with D hard to call. Germline V gene data show CDR1 as DFQATT and CDR2 as SNEGSKA (reference sequence). This CDR3 contains 10 residues. Trimming pared 8 bases from V and 10 bases from J, leaving 12 bases between. CDR3 loop: CSSTPSEQFF. The CDR3 DNA follows: TGCAGTTCAACCCCTTCCGAGCAGTTCTTC.

The sample holds a few counts of this clonotype. This chain joins TRBV9 and TRBJ2-7; 10 bases are shared with TRBD2. The CDR3 contains 16 residues. With V trimmed by 3 bases and J by 0 bases, 6 bases remained unmatched. Germline CDR1 SGDLS, CDR2 YYNGEE. The CDR3 nucleotides read TGTGCCAGCAGCGAAGCAGCGGGGGGGAGCTCCTACGAGCAGTACTTC. As protein: CASSEAAGGSSYEQYF.

CDR3 region: CAWSKPGQGATEAFF. For the CDR3, the DNA is TGTGCCTGGTCTAAACCGGGACAGGGGGCCACTGAAGCTTTCTTT. V is TRBV30 and J is TRBJ1-1, with 12 bases fitting TRBD1. V lost 5 bases to trimming and J lost 4 bases; unmatched junction nucleotides: 8. This CDR3 has 15 residues. In germline, CDR1 is GTSNPN, CDR2 SVGIG (reference sequence).

V is TRBV5-1 and J is TRBJ2-3; D is undetermined. Germline loops: CDR1 SGHRS, CDR2 YFSETQ. The V end lost 1 base, the J end lost 0 bases, and 18 bases lay between the germline ends. There are 18 residues in the CDR3. The CDR3 nucleotides are TGCGCCAGCAGCTTGAACTCTGAGTTGACCGTTAGCACAGATACGCAGTATTTT. It codes for CASSLNSELTVSTDTQYF. The complete variable domain, with remaining parts taken from reference TRBV5-1 and TRBJ2-3, reads KAGVTQTPRYLIKTRGQQVTLSCSPISGHRSVSWYQQTPGQGLQFLFEYFSETQRNKGNFPGRFSGRQFSNSRSEMNVSTLELGDSALYLCASSLNSELTVSTDTQYFGPGTRLTVL.

CDR3 amino acids: CAISPGTQETLYF. The CDR3, as DNA: TGTGCCATCAGCCCCGGGACTCAAGAGACCCTGTACTTC. The chain uses TRBV10-3 and TRBJ2-4; possible D gene TRBD2, 6 bases. The CDR3 sequence is 13 residues long. Germline-derived CDR1 and CDR2 are ENHRY and SYGVKD. V lost 6 bases to trimming and J lost 15 bases, with 21 bases between them.

The chain recombines TRBV12-3 or TRBV12-4 with TRBJ2-5, with unresolved D. The J call is in doubt because the DNA end fits TRBJ2-4 better. The CDR3 runs 15 residues. The CDR3 is CASSLPAGIQNIQYF. In nucleotides, the CDR3 is TGTGCCAGCAGCCTCCCCGCAGGAATCCAAAACATTCAGTACTTC.

CDR3 sequence: CASSRFDRTGYNEQYF. The DNA of the CDR3 is TGTGCCAGCAGCCGCTTTGACAGGACGGGGTACAATGAGCAGTACTTC. The V gene is TRBV5-6, the J gene TRBJ2-5, with D maybe TRBD1 (6 bases). The CDR3 loop spans 16 amino acids. Germline V CDR1 and CDR2: SGHDT, YYEEEE. Trimming cost V 4 bases and J 11 bases, with 27 bases left between them.

A word on this clonotype: This sequence may be a read error, since a much larger clone differs from it by one base. The rearrangement links TRBV12-3 or TRBV12-4 to TRBJ2-3; 10 bases match TRBD2. V trimming: 2 bases; J trimming: 2 bases; junction bases outside the gene matches: 4. The CDR3 has 16 residues. The CDR3 spells CASSLTSGVNTDTQYF. The CDR3 region has the DNA TGTGCCAGCAGTTTAACTAGCGGGGTGAACACAGATACGCAGTATTTT.

V gene TRBV6-2 or TRBV6-3 combines with J gene TRBJ1-1; 11 bases align to TRBD1. Germline assignment: CDR1 MNHEY and CDR2 SVGEGT. This CDR3 spans 14 amino acids. The V gene end was trimmed by 5 bases and the J gene end by 6 bases; junction bases not matched to a gene: 5. The CDR3 protein is CASSDPGQGAEAFF. The DNA for the CDR3 is TGTGCCAGCAGTGACCCGGGACAGGGGGCTGAAGCTTTCTTT.

The chain combines TRBV12-3 or TRBV12-4 with TRBJ2-2; 8 bases agree with TRBD1. This CDR3 is built from 15 residues. Trimming took 8 bases from V and 1 from J; bases not matched to a gene: 6. CDR3 amino acids: CASRAGTGNTGELFF. The CDR3 DNA follows: TGTGCCAGCCGGGCCGGGACAGGGAACACCGGGGAGCTGTTTTTT.

In the case of this clonotype: Germline and junction disagree at one end, which may indicate a read error. The chain has TRBV7-2 and TRBJ1-2, with D uncertain. The CDR3 is 14 residues long. Germline V gene data show CDR1 as SGHTA and CDR2 as FQGNSA. DNA for the CDR3: TGTGCCAGCAGCTTTGACACTTATAACTATGACTACACCTTC. Amino acid sequence: CASSFDTYNYDYTF.

There are a few counts of this clonotype. This sequence joins TRBV7-2 and TRBJ1-1; 10 bases map to TRBD1. Germline lookup yields CDR1 SGHTA and CDR2 FQGNSA. This CDR3 spans 16 amino acids. V trimming: 2 bases; J trimming: 3 bases; junction bases outside the gene matches: 6. The CDR3 nucleotides are TGTGCCAGCAGCTTAAGCGGGACAGGGGTTTACACTGAAGCTTTCTTT. As protein: CASSLSGTGVYTEAFF.

The chain combines TRBV3-1 with TRBJ2-7, with 10 nucleotides matching TRBD1. Germline loops: CDR1 LGHDT, CDR2 YNNKEL (reference sequence). V lost 4 bases to trimming and J lost 2 bases; unmatched junction nucleotides: 8. CDR3 length: 16 residues. The CDR3 region has the DNA TGTGCCAGCAGCCCTGAGGGGGGGACAGGGGCCTACGAGCAGTACTTC. Protein product: CASSPEGGTGAYEQYF.

J is TRBJ1-1 and V is TRBV20-1, with 8 bases aligning to TRBD1. J lost 1 base, V lost 0 bases, and 4 bases had no gene match. Germline V gene sequence: CDR1 DFQATT, CDR2 SNEGSKA (reference sequence). The CDR3 is made up of 15 amino acids. CDR3 nucleotides: TGCAGTGCTAGAGATCGGGGGACAGGGAACACTGAAGCTTTCTTT. Translated, it gives CSARDRGTGNTEAFF.

This clonotype was picked up a small number of times. This rearrangement joins TRBV9 to TRBJ1-5; D is ambiguous. V was trimmed by 0 bases and J by 0 bases, leaving 19 bases between them. CDR1 is SGDLS, CDR2 YYNGEE, per germline. The CDR3 extends over 19 amino acids. The CDR3 bases are TGTGCCAGCAGCGTAGTTACAGCTGGCCTGGCCCCTAGCAATCAGCCCCAGCATTTT. Translating gives CASSVVTAGLAPSNQPQHF.